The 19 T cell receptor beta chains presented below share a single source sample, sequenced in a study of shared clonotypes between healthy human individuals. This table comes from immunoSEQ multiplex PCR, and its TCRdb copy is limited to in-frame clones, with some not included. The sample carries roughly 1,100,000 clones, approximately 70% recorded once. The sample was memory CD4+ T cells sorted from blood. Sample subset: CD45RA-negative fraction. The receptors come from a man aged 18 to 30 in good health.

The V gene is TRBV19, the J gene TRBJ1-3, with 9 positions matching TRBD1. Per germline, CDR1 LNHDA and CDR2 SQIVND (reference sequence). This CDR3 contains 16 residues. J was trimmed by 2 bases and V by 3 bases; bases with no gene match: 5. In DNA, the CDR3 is TGTGCCAGTAGTATCGGGACAGGGTTTACTGGAAACACCATATATTTT. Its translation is CASSIGTGFTGNTIYF.

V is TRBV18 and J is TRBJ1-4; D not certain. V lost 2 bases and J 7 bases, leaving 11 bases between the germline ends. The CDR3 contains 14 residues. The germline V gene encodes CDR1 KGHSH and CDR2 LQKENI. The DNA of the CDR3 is TGTGCCAGCTCACCAGCCCAAGGTAGTGAAAAACTGTTTTTT. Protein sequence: CASSPAQGSEKLFF.

The CDR3, as DNA: TGTGCCAGCGCTCGCCCCCTCGACAGTAGAAACACCATATATTTT. It specifies CASARPLDSRNTIYF. This chain uses TRBV6-1 with TRBJ1-3; tentative D call: TRBD1 (5 bases). V lost 8 bases to trimming and J lost 5 bases, with 19 bases between them. Germline CDR1 and CDR2: MNHNS and SASEGT. The CDR3 length is 15 residues.

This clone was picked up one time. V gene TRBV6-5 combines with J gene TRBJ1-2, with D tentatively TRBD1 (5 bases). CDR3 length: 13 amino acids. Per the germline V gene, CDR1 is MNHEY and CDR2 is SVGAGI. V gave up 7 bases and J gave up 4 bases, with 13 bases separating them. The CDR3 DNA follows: TGTGCCAGCACCCAGGACACGGTCTATGGCTACACCTTC. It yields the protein CASTQDTVYGYTF.

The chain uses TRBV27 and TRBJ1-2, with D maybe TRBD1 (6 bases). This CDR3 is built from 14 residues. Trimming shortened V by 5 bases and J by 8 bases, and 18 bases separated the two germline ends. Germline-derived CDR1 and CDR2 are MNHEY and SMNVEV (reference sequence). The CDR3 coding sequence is TGTGCCAGCAGTCAGAACAGGGTCACGGGAGGCTACACCTTC. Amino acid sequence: CASSQNRVTGGYTF.

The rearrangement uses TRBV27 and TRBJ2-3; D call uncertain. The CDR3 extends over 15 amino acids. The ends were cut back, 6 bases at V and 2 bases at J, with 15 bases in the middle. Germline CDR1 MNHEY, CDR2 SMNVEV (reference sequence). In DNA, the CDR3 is TGTGCCAGCAGCCTCGGGCTAGGAATCACAGATACGCAGTATTTT. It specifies CASSLGLGITDTQYF.

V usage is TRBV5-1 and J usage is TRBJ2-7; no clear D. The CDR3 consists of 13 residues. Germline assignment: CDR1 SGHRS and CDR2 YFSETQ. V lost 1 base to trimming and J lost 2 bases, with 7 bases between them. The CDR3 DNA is TGCGCCAGCAGCTTGACCTTCCCCTACGAGCAGTACTTC. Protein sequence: CASSLTFPYEQYF.

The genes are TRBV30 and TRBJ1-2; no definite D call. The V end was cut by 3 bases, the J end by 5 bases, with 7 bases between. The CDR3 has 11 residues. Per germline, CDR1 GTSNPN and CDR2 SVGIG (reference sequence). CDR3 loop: CAWSTAYGYTF. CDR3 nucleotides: TGTGCCTGGAGCACCGCTTATGGCTACACCTTC. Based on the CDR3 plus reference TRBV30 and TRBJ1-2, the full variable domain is SQTIHQWPATLVQPVGSPLSLECTVEGTSNPNLYWYRQAAGRGLQLLFYSVGIGQISSEVPQNLSASRPQDRQFILSSKKLLLSDSGFYLCAWSTAYGYTFGSGTRLTVV.

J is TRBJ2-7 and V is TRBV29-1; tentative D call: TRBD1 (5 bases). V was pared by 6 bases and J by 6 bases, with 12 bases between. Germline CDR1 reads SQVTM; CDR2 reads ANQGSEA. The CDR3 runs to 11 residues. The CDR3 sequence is CSVWGQSEQYF. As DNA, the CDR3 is TGCAGCGTATGGGGCCAGAGCGAGCAGTACTTC.

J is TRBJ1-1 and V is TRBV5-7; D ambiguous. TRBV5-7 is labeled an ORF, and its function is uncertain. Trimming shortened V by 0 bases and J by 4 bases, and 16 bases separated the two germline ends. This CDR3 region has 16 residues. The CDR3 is CASSLGTGRPCTEAFF. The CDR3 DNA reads TGTGCCAGCAGCTTGGGCACGGGGAGACCTTGCACTGAAGCTTTCTTT.

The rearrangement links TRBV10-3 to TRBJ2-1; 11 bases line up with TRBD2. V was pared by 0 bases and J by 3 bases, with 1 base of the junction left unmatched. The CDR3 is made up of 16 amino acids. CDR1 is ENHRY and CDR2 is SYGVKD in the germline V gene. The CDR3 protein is CAISESTSGVYNEQFF. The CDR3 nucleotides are TGTGCCATCAGTGAGTCGACTAGCGGGGTCTACAATGAGCAGTTCTTC.

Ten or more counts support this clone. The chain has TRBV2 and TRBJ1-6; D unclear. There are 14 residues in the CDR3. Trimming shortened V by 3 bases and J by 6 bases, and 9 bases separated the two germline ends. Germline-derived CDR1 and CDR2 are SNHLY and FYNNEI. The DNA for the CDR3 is TGTGCCAGCAGTGATAAGATATCTAATTCACCCCTCCACTTT. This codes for CASSDKISNSPLHF.

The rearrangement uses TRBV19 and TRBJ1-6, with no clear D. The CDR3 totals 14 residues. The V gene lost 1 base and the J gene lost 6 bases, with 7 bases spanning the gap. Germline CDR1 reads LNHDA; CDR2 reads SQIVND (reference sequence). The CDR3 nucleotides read TGTGCCAGTAGTATAGGGGCCGTTAATTCACCCCTCCACTTT. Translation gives CASSIGAVNSPLHF.

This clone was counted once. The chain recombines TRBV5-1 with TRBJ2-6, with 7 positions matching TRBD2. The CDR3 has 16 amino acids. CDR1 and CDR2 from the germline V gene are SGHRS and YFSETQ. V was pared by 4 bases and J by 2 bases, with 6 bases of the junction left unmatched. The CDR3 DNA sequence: TGCGCCAGCAGCGACGGCGGGAGCCCTGGGGCCAACGTCCTGACTTTC. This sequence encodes CASSDGGSPGANVLTF.

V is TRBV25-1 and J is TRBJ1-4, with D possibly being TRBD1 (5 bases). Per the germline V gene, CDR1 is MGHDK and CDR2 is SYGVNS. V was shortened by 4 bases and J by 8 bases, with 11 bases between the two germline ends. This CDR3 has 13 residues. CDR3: CASSGAGEEKLFF. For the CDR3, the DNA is TGTGCCAGCAGTGGTGCGGGGGAGGAAAAACTGTTTTTT.

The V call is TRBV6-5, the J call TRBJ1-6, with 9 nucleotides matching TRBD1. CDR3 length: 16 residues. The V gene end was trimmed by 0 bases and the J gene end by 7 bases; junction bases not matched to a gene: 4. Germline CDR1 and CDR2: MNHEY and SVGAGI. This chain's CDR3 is CASSYSVDRGNSPLHF. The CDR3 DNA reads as TGTGCCAGCAGTTACTCGGTTGACAGGGGGAATTCACCCCTCCACTTT.

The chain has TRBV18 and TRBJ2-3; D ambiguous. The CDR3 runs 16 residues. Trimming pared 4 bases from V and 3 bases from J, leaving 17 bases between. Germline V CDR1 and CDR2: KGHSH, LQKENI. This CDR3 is CASSLGPSVGTDTQYF. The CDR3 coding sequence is TGTGCCAGCTCACTAGGGCCCAGCGTGGGTACAGATACGCAGTATTTT.

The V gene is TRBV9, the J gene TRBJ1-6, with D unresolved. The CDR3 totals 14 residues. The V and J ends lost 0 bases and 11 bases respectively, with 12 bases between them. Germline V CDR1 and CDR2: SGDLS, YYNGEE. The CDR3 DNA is TGTGCCAGCAGCGTAGTCGATAGGTCGGCACCCCTCCACTTT. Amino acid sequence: CASSVVDRSAPLHF.

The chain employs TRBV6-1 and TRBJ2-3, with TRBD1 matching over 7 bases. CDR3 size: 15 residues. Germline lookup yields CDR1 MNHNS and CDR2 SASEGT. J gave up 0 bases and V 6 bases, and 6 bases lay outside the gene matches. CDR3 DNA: TGTGCCAGCAGGCGAGGGGGCACTAGCACAGATACGCAGTATTTT. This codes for CASRRGGTSTDTQYF.